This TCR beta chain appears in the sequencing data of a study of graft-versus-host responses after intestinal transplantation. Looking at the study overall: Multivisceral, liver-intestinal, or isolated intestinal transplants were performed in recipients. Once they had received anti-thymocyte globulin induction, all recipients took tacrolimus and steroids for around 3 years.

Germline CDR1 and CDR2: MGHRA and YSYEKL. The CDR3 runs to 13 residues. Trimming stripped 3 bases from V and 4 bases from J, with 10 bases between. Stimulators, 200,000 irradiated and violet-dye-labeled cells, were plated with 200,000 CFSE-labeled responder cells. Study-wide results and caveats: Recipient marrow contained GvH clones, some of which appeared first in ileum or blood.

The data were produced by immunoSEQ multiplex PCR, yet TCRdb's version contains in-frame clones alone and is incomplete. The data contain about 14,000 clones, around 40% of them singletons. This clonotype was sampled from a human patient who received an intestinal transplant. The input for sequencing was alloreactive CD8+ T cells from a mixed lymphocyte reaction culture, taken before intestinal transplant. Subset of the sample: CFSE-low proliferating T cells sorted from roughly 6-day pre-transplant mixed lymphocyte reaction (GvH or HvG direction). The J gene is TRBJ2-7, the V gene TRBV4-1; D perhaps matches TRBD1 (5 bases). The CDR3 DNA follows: TGCGCCAGCAGCCAGGTAGGGGTTTACGAGCAGTACTTC. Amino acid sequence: CASSQVGVYEQYF.